This TCR beta chain was recovered during a study of cytomegalovirus exposure and HLA in healthy donors. Study results and limitations: The authors later linked a missense DCLRE1C variant to TCR beta V- and J-gene trimming. Altogether, 150 to 200 TCR beta chains were recorded as cytomegalovirus-associated.

PCR was performed using 60 Vbeta and 13 Jbeta primers. Clones were read by immunoSEQ multiplex PCR, and TCRdb kept only the in-frame ones, dropping some. Of 150,000 to 200,000 clones in the sample, 70% to 90% were seen once. Details on this clone: Its antigen is currently unknown.

Germline V gives CDR1 MDHEN, CDR2 SYDVKM. The CDR3 sequence is 15 residues long. The ends lost 5 bases at V and 10 bases at J; junction bases unmatched: 9. This TCR was sampled from a woman aged 18-30 years in good health and CMV-seronegative. Sequenced sample: PBMCs. The chain employs TRBV28 and TRBJ1-6; 9 nucleotides agree with TRBD1. The CDR3 DNA sequence: TGTGCCAGCAGTGTCGGGGACAGGGTCGAATCACCCCTCCACTTT. Protein sequence: CASSVGDRVESPLHF.